What follows describes a single T cell receptor (beta chain). Its antigen remains unidentified. No qualities accompany the bases; no much larger clone lies one base away. TCRbeta CDR3 regions were sequenced with the immunoSEQ Assay. After extraction, genomic DNA underwent amplification by bias-controlled multiplex PCR, followed by high-throughput sequencing. In the source study's methods: To quantify the absolute abundance of every unique TCRbeta CDR3 region, sequences were collapsed and filtered. Usable DNA was measured by amplifying reference genes present in all nucleated cells, and TCRbeta template counts were normalized to that usable DNA to estimate T cell fraction. Repertoire TCRs were annotated as SARS-CoV-2-specific when V gene, CDR3 amino acid sequence and J gene were exactly matched to a known reactive TCR set. The reference SARS-CoV-2 TCR set was derived from MIRA and filtered for enrichment in COVID-19-positive ImmuneCODE repertoires, a step that removed public or cross-reactive TCRs. Based on the MIRA antigens, annotated TCRs were further analysed at the level of specific ORF or position within ORF. Breadth was defined as the number of annotated unique rearrangements divided by the total number of unique productive rearrangements, and depth was defined as the summed frequency of the annotated unique rearrangements. Two-sided Wilcoxon rank-sum tests were applied when comparing TCR breadth between groups. The source is immuneACCESS, and TCRdb retained only in-frame sequences with V and J called. Part of the clones is not carried over; for the studies checked, unresolved V genes explain less than half of this, and the remainder is unexplained. The V and J calls and clone size were taken over from that table, and D and trimming were inferred from the DNA. This sample comprises 440,000 or so clones, approximately 90% of them detected only once. The ten largest make up around 1.8% of the sample.

V and J are truncated by 0 bases and 2 bases respectively, leaving an intervening sequence of 7 bases. Reading the germline V gene (reference sequence) gives CDR1 MNHEY and CDR2 SMNVEV. From cysteine to phenylalanine, the CDR3 is 14 amino acids long. Solely the CDR3 DNA is kept, with 42 bases framed from the first base. The sample's treatment or condition label, in plain terms: over 15 received Ad26.COV2.S at low or high dose, single or two shots; roughly five received placebo; per-sample allocation not given. For vaccine and placebo recipients, the sequenced repertoires came from samples collected on day 63 after the first injection. Cohort 1b enrolled 25 adults aged 18-55 years at a single site in Boston, USA, between 29 July and 7 August 2020. As a vaccine, Ad26.COV2.S was a replication-incompetent adenovirus type 26 vector that expressed a prefusion-stabilized SARS-CoV-2 spike protein derived from the original Wuhan strain.

The sample is drawn from a study of Ad26.COV2.S vaccination and SARS-CoV-2 variants (dated by TCRdb to the early 2020s). Study-wide context: Donors in the vaccine arm were drawn from COV1001, a phase I-IIa trial of Ad26.COV2.S in healthy adults that was multicentre, randomized, double-blind and placebo-controlled. Ad26.COV2.S was given intramuscularly at 5x10^10 or 1x10^11 viral particles, as a single shot or as two shots 56 days apart. TCRbeta repertoire sequencing was used to assess the specificity and breadth of SARS-CoV-2-reactive T cell receptors after Ad26.COV2.S vaccination. A total of 32 samples were included in the TCR-sequenced set, comprising around 19 Ad26.COV2.S vaccine recipients, 5 placebo recipients and 8 SARS-CoV-2 convalescent individuals. Trial participants were randomized into five groups of five: low-dose or high-dose Ad26.COV2.S given once or twice, or placebo on both occasions. Blinding of investigators to trial group allocation was maintained during experiments and outcome assessment.

Beyond this particular receptor, the publication reports: The study lacked the statistical power to compare responses across vaccine doses or regimens. Vaccine and placebo recipients had comparable non-spike TCR breadth, which fits with the vaccine containing only spike. The authors noted that total T cell responses may have been underestimated by the TCR breadth and depth analyses. Higher spike-specific TCR breadth was observed in Ad26.COV2.S recipients than in placebo recipients (P = 0.0014). Substantial breadth of spike-specific CD8+ and CD4+ T cell responses was reported after vaccination.

The chain was built from TRBV27 and TRBJ1-1; no D gene call is confident. Specimen: peripheral blood, collected in a trial of Ad26.COV2.S vaccine versus placebo. The TCR comes from a person aged 18-60 years who received the Ad26.COV2.S COVID-19 vaccine or a placebo. The DNA sequence follows: TGTGCCAGCAGTTTATCTGAGGCCAACACTGAAGCTTTCTTT. It codes for CASSLSEANTEAFF.